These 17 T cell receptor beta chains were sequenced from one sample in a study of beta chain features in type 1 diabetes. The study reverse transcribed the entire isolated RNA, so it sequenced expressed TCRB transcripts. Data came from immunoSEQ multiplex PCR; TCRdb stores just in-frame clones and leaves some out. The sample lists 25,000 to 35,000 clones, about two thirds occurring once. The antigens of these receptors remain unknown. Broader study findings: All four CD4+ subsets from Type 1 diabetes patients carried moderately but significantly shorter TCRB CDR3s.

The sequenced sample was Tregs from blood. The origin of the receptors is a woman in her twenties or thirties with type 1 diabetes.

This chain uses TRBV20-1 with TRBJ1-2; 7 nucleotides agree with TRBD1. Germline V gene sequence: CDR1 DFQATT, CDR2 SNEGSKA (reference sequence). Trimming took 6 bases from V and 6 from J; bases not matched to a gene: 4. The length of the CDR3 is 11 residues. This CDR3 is CSAGTADGYTF. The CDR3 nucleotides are TGCAGTGCGGGGACAGCAGATGGCTACACCTTC.

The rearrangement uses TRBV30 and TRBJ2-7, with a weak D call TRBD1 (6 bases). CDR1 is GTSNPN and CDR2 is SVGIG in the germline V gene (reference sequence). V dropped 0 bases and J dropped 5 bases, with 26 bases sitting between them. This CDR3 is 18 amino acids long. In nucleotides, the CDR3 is TGTGCCTGGAGTGTGGACCCGACTTTCGTGCAGGGGAGAAACGAGCAGTACTTC. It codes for CAWSVDPTFVQGRNEQYF.

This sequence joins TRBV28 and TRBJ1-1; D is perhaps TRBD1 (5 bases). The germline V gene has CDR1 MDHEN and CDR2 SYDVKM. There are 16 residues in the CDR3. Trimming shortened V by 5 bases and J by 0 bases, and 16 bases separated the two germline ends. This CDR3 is CASSPYPQGLNTEAFF. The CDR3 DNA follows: TGTGCCAGCAGTCCCTACCCGCAGGGCCTGAACACTGAAGCTTTCTTT.

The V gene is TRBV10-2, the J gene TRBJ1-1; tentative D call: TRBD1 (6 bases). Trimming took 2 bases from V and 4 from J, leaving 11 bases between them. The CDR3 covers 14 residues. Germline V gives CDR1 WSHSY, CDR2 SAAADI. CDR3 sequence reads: CASSELQGITEAFF. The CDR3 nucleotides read TGCGCCAGCAGTGAGCTCCAGGGGATCACTGAAGCTTTCTTT.

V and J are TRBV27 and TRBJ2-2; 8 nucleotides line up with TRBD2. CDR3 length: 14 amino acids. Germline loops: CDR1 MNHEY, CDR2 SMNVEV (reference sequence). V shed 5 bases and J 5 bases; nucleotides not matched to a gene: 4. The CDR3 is CASSAGGRTGELFF. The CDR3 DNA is TGTGCCAGCAGTGCGGGGGGCAGGACCGGGGAGCTGTTTTTT.

In DNA, the CDR3 is TGTGCCAGCAGCCACCCGGGACAGGGAAACACTGAAGCTTTCTTT. Protein: CASSHPGQGNTEAFF. V is TRBV4-2 and J is TRBJ1-1; 9 positions match TRBD1. The CDR3 contains 15 residues. Germline V gene data show CDR1 as LGHNA and CDR2 as YNFKEQ. V trimming: 3 bases; J trimming: 2 bases; junction bases outside the gene matches: 4.

For the CDR3, the DNA is TGTGCCAGCAGGCGGAGAGTTGAGCAGTTCTTC. Protein sequence: CASRRRVEQFF. The chain links TRBV6-6 to TRBJ2-1; D unclear. The V end was cut by 6 bases, the J end by 9 bases, with 9 bases between. Germline V gene sequence: CDR1 MNHNY, CDR2 SVGAGI (reference sequence). This CDR3 is 11 amino acids long.

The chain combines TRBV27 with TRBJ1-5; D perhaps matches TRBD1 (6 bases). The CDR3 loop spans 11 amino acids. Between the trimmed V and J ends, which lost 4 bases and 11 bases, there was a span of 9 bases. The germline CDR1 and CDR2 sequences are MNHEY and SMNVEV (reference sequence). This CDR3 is CASSSQGAQHF. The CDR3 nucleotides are TGTGCCAGCAGTTCACAGGGTGCCCAGCATTTT.

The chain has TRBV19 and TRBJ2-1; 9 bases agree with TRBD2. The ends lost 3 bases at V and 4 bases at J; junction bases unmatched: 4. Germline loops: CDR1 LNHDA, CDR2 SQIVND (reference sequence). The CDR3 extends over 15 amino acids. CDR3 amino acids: CASSIRAGGYNEQFF. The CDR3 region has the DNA TGTGCCAGTAGTATCCGTGCGGGAGGGTACAATGAGCAGTTCTTC.

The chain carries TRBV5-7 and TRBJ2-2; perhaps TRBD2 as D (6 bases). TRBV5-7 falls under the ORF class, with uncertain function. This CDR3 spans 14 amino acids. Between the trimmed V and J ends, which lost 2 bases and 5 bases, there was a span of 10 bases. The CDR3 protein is CASSFGAGTGELFF. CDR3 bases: TGTGCCAGCAGCTTCGGCGCGGGGACCGGGGAGCTGTTTTTT.

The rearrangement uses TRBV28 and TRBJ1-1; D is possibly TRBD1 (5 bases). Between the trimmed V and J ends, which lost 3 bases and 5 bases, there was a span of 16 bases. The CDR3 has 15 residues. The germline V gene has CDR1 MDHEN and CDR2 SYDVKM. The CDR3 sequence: CASSFPLLQGTEAFF. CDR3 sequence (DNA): TGTGCCAGCAGTTTCCCCTTACTCCAGGGAACTGAAGCTTTCTTT. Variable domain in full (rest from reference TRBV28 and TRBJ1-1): DVKVTQSSRYLVKRTGEKVFLECVQDMDHENMFWYRQDPGLGLRLIYFSYDVKMKEKGDIPEGYSVSREKKERFSLILESASTNQTSMYLCASSFPLLQGTEAFFGQGTRLTVV.

The CDR3 loop reads CASTESGTGHLTGELFF. The CDR3 DNA reads TGTGCCAGCACCGAATCCGGGACAGGTCATCTCACCGGGGAGCTGTTTTTT. The chain uses TRBV7-8 and TRBJ2-2, with 8 nucleotides matching TRBD1. The germline V gene encodes CDR1 SGHVS and CDR2 FQNEAQ. The CDR3 loop spans 17 amino acids. With 7 bases clipped from V and 4 bases from J, the junction kept 14 bases outside the gene matches.

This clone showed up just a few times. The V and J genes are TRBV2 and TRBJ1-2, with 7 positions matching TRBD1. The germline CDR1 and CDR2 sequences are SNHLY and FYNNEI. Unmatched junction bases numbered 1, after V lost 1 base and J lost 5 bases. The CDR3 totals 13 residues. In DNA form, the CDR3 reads TGTGCCAGCAGTGAAGGCAGGGGGTATGGCTACACCTTC. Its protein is CASSEGRGYGYTF. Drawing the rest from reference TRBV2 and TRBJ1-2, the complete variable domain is EPEVTQTPSHQVTQMGQEVILRCVPISNHLYFYWYRQILGQKVEFLVSFYNNEISEKSEIFDDQFSVERPDGSNFTLKIRSTKLEDSAMYFCASSEGRGYGYTFGSGTRLTVV.

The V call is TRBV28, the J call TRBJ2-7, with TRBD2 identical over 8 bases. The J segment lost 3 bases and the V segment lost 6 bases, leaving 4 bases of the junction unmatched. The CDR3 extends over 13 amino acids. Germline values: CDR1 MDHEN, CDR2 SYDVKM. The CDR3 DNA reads TGTGCCAGCAGACGTAGCGGGAACTACGAGCAGTACTTC. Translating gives CASRRSGNYEQYF. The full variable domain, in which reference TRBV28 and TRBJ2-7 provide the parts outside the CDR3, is DVKVTQSSRYLVKRTGEKVFLECVQDMDHENMFWYRQDPGLGLRLIYFSYDVKMKEKGDIPEGYSVSREKKERFSLILESASTNQTSMYLCASRRSGNYEQYFGPGTRLTVT.

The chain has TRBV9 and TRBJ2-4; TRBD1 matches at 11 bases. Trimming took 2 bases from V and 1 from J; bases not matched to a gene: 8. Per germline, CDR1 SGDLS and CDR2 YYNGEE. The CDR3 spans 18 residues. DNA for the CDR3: TGTGCCAGCAGCGTCGGGACAGGGGGGAGTATTGCCAAAAACATTCAGTACTTC. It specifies CASSVGTGGSIAKNIQYF.

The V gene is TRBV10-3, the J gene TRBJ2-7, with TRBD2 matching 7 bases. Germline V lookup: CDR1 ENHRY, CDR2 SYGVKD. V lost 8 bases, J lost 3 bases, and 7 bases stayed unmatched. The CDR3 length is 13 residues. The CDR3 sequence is CAISRGGVYEQYF. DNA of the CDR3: TGTGCCATCTCTCGGGGAGGGGTCTACGAGCAGTACTTC.

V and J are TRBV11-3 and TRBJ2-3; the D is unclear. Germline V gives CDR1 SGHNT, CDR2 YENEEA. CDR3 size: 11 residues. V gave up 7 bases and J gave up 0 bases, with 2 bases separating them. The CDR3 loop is CASTSTDTQYF. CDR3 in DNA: TGTGCCAGCACGAGCACAGATACGCAGTATTTT.